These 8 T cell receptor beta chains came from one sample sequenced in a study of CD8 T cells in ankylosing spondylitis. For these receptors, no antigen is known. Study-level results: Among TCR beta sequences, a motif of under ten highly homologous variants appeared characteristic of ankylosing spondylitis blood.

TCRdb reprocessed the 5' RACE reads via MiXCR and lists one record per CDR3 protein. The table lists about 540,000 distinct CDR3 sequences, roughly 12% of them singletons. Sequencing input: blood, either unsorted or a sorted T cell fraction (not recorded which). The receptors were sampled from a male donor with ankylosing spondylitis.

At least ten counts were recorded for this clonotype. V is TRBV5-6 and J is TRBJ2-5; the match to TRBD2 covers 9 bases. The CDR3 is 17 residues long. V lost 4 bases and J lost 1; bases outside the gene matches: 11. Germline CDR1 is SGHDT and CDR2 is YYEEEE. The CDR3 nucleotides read TGTGCCAGCAGCCTTCGGACTAGCGCACTGTCCCAAGAGACCCAGTACTTC. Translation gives CASSLRTSALSQETQYF.

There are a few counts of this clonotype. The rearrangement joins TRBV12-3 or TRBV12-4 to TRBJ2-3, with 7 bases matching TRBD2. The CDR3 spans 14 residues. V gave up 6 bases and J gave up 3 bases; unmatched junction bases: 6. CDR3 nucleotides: TGTGCCAGCAGCCCACTAGCGATAACAGATACGCAGTATTTT. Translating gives CASSPLAITDTQYF.

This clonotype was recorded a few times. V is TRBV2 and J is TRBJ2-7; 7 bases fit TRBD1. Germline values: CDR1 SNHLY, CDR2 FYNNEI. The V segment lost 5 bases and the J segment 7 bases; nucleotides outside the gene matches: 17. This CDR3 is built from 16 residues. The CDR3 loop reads CASSPRGQSFFVEQYF. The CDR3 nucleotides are TGTGCCAGCAGTCCTAGGGGACAGTCCTTTTTCGTGGAGCAGTACTTC.

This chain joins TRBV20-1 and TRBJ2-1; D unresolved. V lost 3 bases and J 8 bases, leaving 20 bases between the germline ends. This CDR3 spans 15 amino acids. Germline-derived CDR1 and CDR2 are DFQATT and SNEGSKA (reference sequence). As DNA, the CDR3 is TGCAGTGCTAGCCTCAGACGGAATCCAATTTATGAGCAGTTCTTC. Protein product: CSASLRRNPIYEQFF.

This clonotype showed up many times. The CDR3 region is CSASPREYGTDTQYF. DNA for the CDR3: TGCAGTGCTAGTCCCAGGGAGTATGGCACAGATACGCAGTATTTT. This rearrangement joins TRBV20-1 to TRBJ2-3; D may correspond to TRBD1 or TRBD2 (5 bases each). V lost 3 bases, J lost 1 base, and 14 bases lay in between. Germline loops: CDR1 DFQATT, CDR2 SNEGSKA (reference sequence). The CDR3 contains 15 residues.

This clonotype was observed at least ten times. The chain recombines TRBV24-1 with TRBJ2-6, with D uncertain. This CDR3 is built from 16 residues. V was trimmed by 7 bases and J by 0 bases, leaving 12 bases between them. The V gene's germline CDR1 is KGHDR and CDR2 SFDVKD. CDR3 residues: CATSDRRNSGANVLTF. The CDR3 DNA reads TGTGCCACCAGCGATAGAAGGAACTCTGGGGCCAACGTCCTGACTTTC.

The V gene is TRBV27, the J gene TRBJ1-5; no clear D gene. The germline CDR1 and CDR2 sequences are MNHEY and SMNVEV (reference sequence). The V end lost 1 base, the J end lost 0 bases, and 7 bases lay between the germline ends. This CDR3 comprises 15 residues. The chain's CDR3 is CASSLYWGSNQPQHF. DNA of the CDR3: TGTGCCAGCAGTTTATACTGGGGTAGCAATCAGCCCCAGCATTTT.

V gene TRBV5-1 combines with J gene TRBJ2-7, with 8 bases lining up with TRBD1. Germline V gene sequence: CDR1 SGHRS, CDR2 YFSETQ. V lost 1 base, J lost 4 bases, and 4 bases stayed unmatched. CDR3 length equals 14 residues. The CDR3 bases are TGCGCCAGCAGCTTGCAGGGGGCGAATTACGAGCAGTACTTC. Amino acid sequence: CASSLQGANYEQYF.